The 18 T cell receptor beta chains below come from one sample, sequenced in a study of cytomegalovirus exposure and HLA in healthy donors. Researchers ran the PCR with 60 Vbeta and 13 Jbeta primers. Profiling relied on immunoSEQ multiplex PCR, and the TCRdb table lists in-frame clones only, not all of them. The sample's table shows approximately 30,000 clones. The source material was PBMCs. The receptors shown here come from a woman aged 40-49 years in good health and CMV-seropositive.

This chain uses TRBV19 with TRBJ1-1, with D unresolved. The CDR3 extends over 11 amino acids. The germline V and J ends were trimmed by 3 bases and 8 bases, with 7 bases remaining between them. Germline CDR1 LNHDA, CDR2 SQIVND (reference sequence). The CDR3 is CASSIGQEAFF. The CDR3 coding sequence is TGTGCCAGTAGTATTGGGCAAGAAGCTTTCTTT.

The V and J genes are TRBV4-3 and TRBJ1-1; D is unresolved. Germline CDR1 and CDR2: LGHNA and YSLEER. CDR3 size: 13 residues. Between the trimmed V and J ends, which lost 0 bases and 11 bases, there was a span of 13 bases. For the CDR3, the DNA is TGCGCCAGCAGCCAAGAGAGAGGGTTAAGGGCTTTCTTT. Amino acid sequence: CASSQERGLRAFF.

The rearrangement uses TRBV4-1 and TRBJ2-3; 9 nucleotides align to TRBD2. The V and J ends lost 1 base and 4 bases, in that order; junction bases with no gene match: 6. The CDR3 runs to 16 residues. Germline-derived CDR1 and CDR2 are MGHRA and YSYEKL. The CDR3 DNA reads TGCGCCAGCAGCCAAGCACAAGGCGGGAGGGCAGATACGCAGTATTTT. Encoded protein: CASSQAQGGRADTQYF.

This chain joins TRBV15 and TRBJ2-1; 7 nucleotides agree with TRBD1. Losses at the gene ends were 0 bases for V and 3 bases for J; bases not matched to a gene: 5. Germline lookup yields CDR1 LNHNV and CDR2 YYDKDF (reference sequence). The CDR3 covers 16 residues. The CDR3 DNA is TGTGCCACCAGCAGAGATCTCGGACAGGACTACAATGAGCAGTTCTTC. It yields the protein CATSRDLGQDYNEQFF.

The DNA of the CDR3 is TGCGCCAGCAGCTTGGGTCAGGGGTTAGCCAAAAACATTCAGTACTTC. Protein: CASSLGQGLAKNIQYF. This chain connects TRBV5-1 to TRBJ2-4; D may be TRBD1 (6 bases). V lost 0 bases, J lost 0 bases, and 10 bases lay in between. Germline loops: CDR1 SGHRS, CDR2 YFSETQ. The CDR3 runs 16 residues.

CDR3 residues: CASSLRAGRGTEAFF. CDR3 nucleotides: TGTGCCAGCAGCCTCAGGGCGGGGAGGGGCACTGAAGCTTTCTTT. The chain links TRBV5-6 to TRBJ1-1; a possible D gene is TRBD1 (5 bases). Between the trimmed V and J ends, which lost 4 bases and 4 bases, there was a span of 17 bases. CDR1 and CDR2 (germline): SGHDT, YYEEEE. The CDR3 is 15 amino acids.

The genes are TRBV6-5 and TRBJ1-4; 9 nucleotides agree with TRBD1. Germline V lookup: CDR1 MNHEY, CDR2 SVGAGI. The CDR3 contains 16 residues. Unmatched junction bases numbered 6, after V lost 1 base and J lost 6 bases. The CDR3 sequence: CASSYYTGGVDEKLFF. CDR3 in DNA: TGTGCCAGCAGTTACTACACAGGGGGCGTGGATGAAAAACTGTTTTTT.

This sequence joins TRBV30 and TRBJ2-7, with D perhaps TRBD1 (6 bases). Trimming left V 3 bases short and J 6 bases short, with 21 bases between. Germline V gives CDR1 GTSNPN, CDR2 SVGIG (reference sequence). The CDR3 is 15 residues long. CDR3 bases: TGTGCCTGGAGAGCCCCAGGGGATAGTTCGATCGAGCAGTACTTC. It specifies CAWRAPGDSSIEQYF.

This chain connects TRBV5-4 to TRBJ2-1; D may be TRBD2 (5 bases). Germline V gene sequence: CDR1 SGHNT, CDR2 YYREEE (reference sequence). The V end lost 0 bases, the J end lost 5 bases, and 9 bases lay between the germline ends. The CDR3 is made up of 14 amino acids. The CDR3, as DNA: TGTGCCAGCAGCTTGGTAGGACTCAACAATGAGCAGTTCTTC. This gives the protein CASSLVGLNNEQFF.

The V call is TRBV5-1, the J call TRBJ1-1; D perhaps matches TRBD1 (5 bases). Per germline, CDR1 SGHRS and CDR2 YFSETQ. The CDR3 has 15 amino acids. V shed 2 bases and J shed 0 bases, with 11 bases lying between them. The CDR3 DNA reads TGCGCCAGCAGCTTAGGGGTTGGGGTGAACACTGAAGCTTTCTTT. As protein: CASSLGVGVNTEAFF.

The CDR3: CATGGTANYEQYF. The CDR3 nucleotides read TGTGCCACTGGGGGGACAGCAAACTACGAGCAGTACTTC. The rearrangement uses TRBV7-9 and TRBJ2-7, with D perhaps matching TRBD1 (7 bases). The germline V and J ends were trimmed by 10 bases and 3 bases, with 16 bases remaining between them. Looked up from germline, CDR1 is SEHNR and CDR2 is FQNEAQ (reference sequence). The CDR3 is made up of 13 amino acids.

The V and J genes are TRBV9 and TRBJ2-2; D uncertain. V shed 4 bases and J shed 5 bases, with 12 bases lying between them. Germline V lookup: CDR1 SGDLS, CDR2 YYNGEE. The CDR3 has 14 amino acids. The CDR3 sequence: CASSPRERTGELFF. The CDR3 DNA follows: TGTGCCAGCAGCCCAAGAGAGAGGACCGGGGAGCTGTTTTTT.

V usage is TRBV19 and J usage is TRBJ2-1; TRBD2 agrees at 10 bases. Germline-derived CDR1 and CDR2 are LNHDA and SQIVND (reference sequence). V dropped 3 bases and J dropped 6; count of bases not matched to a gene: 5. The CDR3 has 15 amino acids. The CDR3 bases are TGTGCCAGTAGTATTTTAGCGGGAGGCCGCAATGAGCAGTTCTTC. Protein product: CASSILAGGRNEQFF.

J is TRBJ2-5 and V is TRBV18; D is unresolved. This CDR3 spans 13 amino acids. The V end lost 1 base, the J end lost 2 bases, and 5 bases lay between the germline ends. Looked up from germline, CDR1 is KGHSH and CDR2 is LQKENI. This CDR3 is CASSPQQQETQYF. CDR3 DNA: TGTGCCAGCTCACCACAACAGCAAGAGACCCAGTACTTC.

The CDR3 is CASSYGGGTYEQYF. The CDR3 DNA is TGTGCCAGCAGTTACGGGGGGGGAACGTACGAGCAGTACTTC. The chain links TRBV6-6 to TRBJ2-7, with 7 bases that match TRBD2. Germline-derived CDR1 and CDR2 are MNHNY and SVGAGI (reference sequence). The CDR3 contains 14 residues. V gave up 2 bases and J gave up 4 bases; unmatched junction bases: 5.

The chain joins TRBV5-6 to TRBJ1-1; the match to TRBD1 covers 8 bases. With V trimmed by 6 bases and J by 1 base, 5 bases remained unmatched. The CDR3 extends over 14 amino acids. Germline CDR1 is SGHDT and CDR2 is YYEEEE. The CDR3 sequence is CASTRTGTNTEAFF. The CDR3 nucleotides are TGTGCCAGCACCCGGACAGGGACGAACACTGAAGCTTTCTTT.

This chain links TRBV7-9 with TRBJ1-1, with a possible D match to TRBD1 (5 bases). Germline-derived CDR1 and CDR2 are SEHNR and FQNEAQ (reference sequence). The V and J ends lost 10 bases and 1 base respectively, with 13 bases between them. The CDR3 totals 13 residues. CDR3 DNA sequence: TGTGCCACCTTGAGGACATCGAACACTGAAGCTTTCTTT. Its translation is CATLRTSNTEAFF.

This chain connects TRBV30 to TRBJ1-3; a possible D gene is TRBD1 (6 bases). Germline CDR1 is GTSNPN and CDR2 is SVGIG (reference sequence). V was clipped by 3 bases and J by 2 bases, with 17 bases between them. The length of the CDR3 is 16 residues. CDR3 DNA: TGTGCCTGGAGCGTGGGGGGGGCCGGAGCTGGAAACACCATATATTTT. Protein sequence: CAWSVGGAGAGNTIYF.